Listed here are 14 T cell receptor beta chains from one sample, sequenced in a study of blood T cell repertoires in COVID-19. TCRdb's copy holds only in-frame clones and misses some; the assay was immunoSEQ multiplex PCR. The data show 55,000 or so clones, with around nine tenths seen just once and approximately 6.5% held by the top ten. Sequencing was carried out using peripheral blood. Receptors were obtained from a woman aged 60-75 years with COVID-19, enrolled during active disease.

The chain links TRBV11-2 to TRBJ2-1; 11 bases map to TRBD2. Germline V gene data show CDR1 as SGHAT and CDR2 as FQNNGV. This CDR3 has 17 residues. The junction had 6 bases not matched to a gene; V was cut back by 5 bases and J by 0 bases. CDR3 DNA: TGTGCCAGCAGCACCAGACTAGCGGGGAGCTCCTACAATGAGCAGTTCTTC. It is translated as CASSTRLAGSSYNEQFF.

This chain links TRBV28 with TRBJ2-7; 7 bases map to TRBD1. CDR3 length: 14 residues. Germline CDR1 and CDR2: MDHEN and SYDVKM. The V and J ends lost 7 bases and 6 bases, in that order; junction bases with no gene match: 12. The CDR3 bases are TGTGCCAGCAAACTCTCCGGGACAGTTGTCGAGCAGTACTTC. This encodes CASKLSGTVVEQYF.

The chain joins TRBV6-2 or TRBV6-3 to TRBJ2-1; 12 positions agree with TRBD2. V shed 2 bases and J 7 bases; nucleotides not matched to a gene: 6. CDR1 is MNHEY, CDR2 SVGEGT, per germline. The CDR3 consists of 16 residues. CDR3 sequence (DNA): TGTGCCAGCAGTTACATGGTCCTAGCGGGAGGGAATGAGCAGTTCTTC. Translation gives CASSYMVLAGGNEQFF.

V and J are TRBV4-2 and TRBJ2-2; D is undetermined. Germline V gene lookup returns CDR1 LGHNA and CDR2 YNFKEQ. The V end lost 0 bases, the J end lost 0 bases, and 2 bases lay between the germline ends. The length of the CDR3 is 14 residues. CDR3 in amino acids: CASSQDTNTGELFF. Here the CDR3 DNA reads TGTGCCAGCAGCCAAGATACGAACACCGGGGAGCTGTTTTTT.

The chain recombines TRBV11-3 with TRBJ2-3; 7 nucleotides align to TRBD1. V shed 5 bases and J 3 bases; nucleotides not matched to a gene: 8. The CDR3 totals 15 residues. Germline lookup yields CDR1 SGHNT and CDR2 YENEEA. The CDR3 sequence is CASSLRQGPTDTQYF. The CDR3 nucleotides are TGTGCCAGCAGCCTCCGACAGGGACCGACAGATACGCAGTATTTT.

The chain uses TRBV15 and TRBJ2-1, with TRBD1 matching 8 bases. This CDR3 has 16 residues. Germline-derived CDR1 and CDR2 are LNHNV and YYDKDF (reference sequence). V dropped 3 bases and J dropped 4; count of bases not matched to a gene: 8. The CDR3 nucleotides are TGTGCCACCAGCAGTGCCGGGACAGGCTTGTACAATGAGCAGTTCTTC. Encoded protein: CATSSAGTGLYNEQFF.

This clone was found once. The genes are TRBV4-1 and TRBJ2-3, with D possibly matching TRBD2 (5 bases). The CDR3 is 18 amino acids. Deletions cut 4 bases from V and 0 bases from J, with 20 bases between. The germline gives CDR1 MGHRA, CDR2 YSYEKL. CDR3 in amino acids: CASSRGPPLLASTDTQYF. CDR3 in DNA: TGCGCCAGCAGCCGCGGGCCCCCCCTTCTTGCGAGCACAGATACGCAGTATTTT.

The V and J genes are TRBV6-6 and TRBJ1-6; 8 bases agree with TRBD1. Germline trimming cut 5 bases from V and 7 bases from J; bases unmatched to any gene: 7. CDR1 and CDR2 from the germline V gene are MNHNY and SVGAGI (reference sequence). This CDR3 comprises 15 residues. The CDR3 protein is CASSPPTGENSPLHF. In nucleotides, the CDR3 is TGTGCCAGCAGTCCGCCGACAGGGGAAAATTCACCCCTCCACTTT.

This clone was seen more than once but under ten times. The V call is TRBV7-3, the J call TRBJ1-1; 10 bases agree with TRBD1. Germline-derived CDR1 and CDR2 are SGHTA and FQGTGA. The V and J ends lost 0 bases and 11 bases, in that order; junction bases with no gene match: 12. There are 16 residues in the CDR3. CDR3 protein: CASSLTGTGDPMGAFF. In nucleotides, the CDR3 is TGTGCCAGCAGCTTAACCGGGACAGGGGACCCGATGGGGGCTTTCTTT.

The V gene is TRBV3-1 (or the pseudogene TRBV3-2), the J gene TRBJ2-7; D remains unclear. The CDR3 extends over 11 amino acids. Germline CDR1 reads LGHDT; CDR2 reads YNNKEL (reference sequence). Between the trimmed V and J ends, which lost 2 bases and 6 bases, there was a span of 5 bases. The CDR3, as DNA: TGTGCCAGCAGCCAATTGGCCGAGCAGTACTTC. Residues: CASSQLAEQYF.

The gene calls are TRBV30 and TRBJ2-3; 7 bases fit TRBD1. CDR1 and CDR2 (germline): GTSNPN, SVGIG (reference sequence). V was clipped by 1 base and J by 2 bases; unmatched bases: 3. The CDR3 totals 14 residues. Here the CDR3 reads CAWSADRVTDTQYF. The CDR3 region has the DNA TGTGCCTGGAGTGCCGACAGGGTCACAGATACGCAGTATTTT.

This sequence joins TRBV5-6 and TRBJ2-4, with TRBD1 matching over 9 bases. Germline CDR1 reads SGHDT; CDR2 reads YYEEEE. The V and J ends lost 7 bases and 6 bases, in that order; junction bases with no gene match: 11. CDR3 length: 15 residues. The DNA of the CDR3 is TGTGCCAGCCGGCGGGCGGGACAGGGAGGAAACATTCAGTACTTC. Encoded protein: CASRRAGQGGNIQYF.

The CDR3 here is CASSVGDSGPQHF. The CDR3 DNA sequence: TGTGCCAGCAGCGTAGGGGACAGTGGGCCCCAGCATTTT. This chain links TRBV9 with TRBJ1-5; 7 nucleotides align to TRBD1. CDR1 is SGDLS and CDR2 is YYNGEE in the germline V gene. After removal of 0 bases from V and 9 bases from J, the junction contained 3 bases not matched to a gene. The CDR3 is made up of 13 amino acids.

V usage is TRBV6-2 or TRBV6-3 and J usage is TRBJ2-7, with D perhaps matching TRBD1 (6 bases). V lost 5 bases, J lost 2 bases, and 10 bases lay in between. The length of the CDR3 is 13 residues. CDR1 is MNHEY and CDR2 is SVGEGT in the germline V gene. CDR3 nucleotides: TGTGCCAGCAGTCTCACAGGGACCTACGAGCAGTACTTC. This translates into CASSLTGTYEQYF.